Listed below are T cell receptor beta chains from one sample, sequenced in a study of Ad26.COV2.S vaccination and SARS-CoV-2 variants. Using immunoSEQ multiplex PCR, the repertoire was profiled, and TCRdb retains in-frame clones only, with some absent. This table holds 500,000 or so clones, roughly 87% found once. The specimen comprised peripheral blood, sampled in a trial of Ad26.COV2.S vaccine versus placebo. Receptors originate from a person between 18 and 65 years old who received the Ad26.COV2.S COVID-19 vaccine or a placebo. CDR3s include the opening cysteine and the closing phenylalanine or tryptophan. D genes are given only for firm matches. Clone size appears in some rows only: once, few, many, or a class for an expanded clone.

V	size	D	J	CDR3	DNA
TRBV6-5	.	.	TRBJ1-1	CASSQFGGPAFF	TGTGCCAGCAGTCAATTTGGTGGCCCAGCTTTCTTT
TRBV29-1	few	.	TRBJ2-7	CSVNEGSHEQYF	TGCAGCGTCAACGAGGGGTCCCACGAGCAGTACTTC
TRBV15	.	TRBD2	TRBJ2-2	CATSRGTERERTGELFF	TGTGCCACCAGCAGAGGCACCGAGCGGGAGAGAACCGGGGAGCTGTTTTTT
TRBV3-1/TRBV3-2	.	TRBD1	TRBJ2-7	CASSLYRQGTYEQYF	TGTGCCAGCAGCCTATATCGACAGGGCACCTACGAGCAGTACTTC
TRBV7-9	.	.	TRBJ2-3	CASSFFVRGTDTQYF	TGTGCCAGCAGCTTCTTTGTCCGGGGGACAGATACGCAGTATTTT
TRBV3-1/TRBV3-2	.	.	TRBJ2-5	CASSQDGLASSYQETQYF	TGTGCCAGCAGCCAAGATGGGCTAGCAAGTTCTTACCAAGAGACCCAGTACTTC
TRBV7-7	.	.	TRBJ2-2	CASSFGMGTGELFF	TGTGCCAGCAGCTTTGGTATGGGCACCGGGGAGCTGTTTTTT
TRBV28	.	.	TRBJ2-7	CASSSGSVSGRISSSYEQYF	TGTGCCAGCAGTTCGGGTTCCGTGAGCGGGCGAATTTCGTCTTCCTACGAGCAGTACTTC
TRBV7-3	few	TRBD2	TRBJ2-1	CASSLRLAGHNEQFF	TGTGCCAGCAGCTTACGGCTAGCGGGCCACAATGAGCAGTTCTTC
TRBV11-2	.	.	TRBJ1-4	CASSFSNEKLFF	TGTGCCAGCAGCTTTTCCAATGAAAAACTGTTTTTT
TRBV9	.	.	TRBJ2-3	CASSDGTSTDTQYF	TGTGCCAGCAGCGATGGCACTAGCACAGATACGCAGTATTTT
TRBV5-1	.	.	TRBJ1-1	CASSPPTGFGTEAFF	TGCGCCAGCAGTCCCCCCACCGGGTTCGGCACTGAAGCTTTCTTT
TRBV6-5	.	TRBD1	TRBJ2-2	CASSSQGRAGELFF	TGTGCCAGCAGTTCACAGGGGCGGGCCGGGGAGCTGTTTTTT
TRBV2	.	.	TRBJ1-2	CASTGQTNYGYTF	TGTGCCAGCACTGGACAGACTAACTATGGCTACACCTTC
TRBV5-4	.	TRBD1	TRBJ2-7	CASSLTGTGSYEQYF	TGTGCCAGCAGCTTAACCGGGACAGGGTCGTACGAGCAGTACTTC
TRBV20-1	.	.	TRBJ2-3	CSAIPPDTQYF	TGCAGTGCTATCCCCCCAGATACGCAGTATTTT
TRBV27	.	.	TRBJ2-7	CASSSRFGLMSYEQYF	TGTGCCAGCAGTTCCCGTTTCGGTTTAATGTCCTACGAGCAGTACTTC
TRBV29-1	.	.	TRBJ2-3	CSVRYTDTQYF	TGCAGCGTCCGATACACAGATACGCAGTATTTT
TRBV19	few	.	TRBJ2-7	CASSIGYEQYF	TGTGCCAGTAGTATCGGGTACGAGCAGTACTTC
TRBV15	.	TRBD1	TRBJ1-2	CATSRDQSTGAFPTF	TGTGCCACCAGCAGAGATCAATCGACAGGGGCTTTCCCCACCTTC
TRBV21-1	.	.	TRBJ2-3	CASSKVRRGADTQYF	TGTGCCAGCAGCAAAGTGAGGCGAGGGGCAGATACGCAGTATTTT
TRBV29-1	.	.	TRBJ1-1	CSVLMGGVGVNTEAFF	TGCAGCGTCCTTATGGGGGGGGTCGGTGTGAACACTGAAGCTTTCTTT
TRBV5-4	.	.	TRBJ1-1	CASSLEPQGAEAFF	TGTGCCAGCAGCTTGGAACCACAGGGTGCTGAAGCTTTCTTT
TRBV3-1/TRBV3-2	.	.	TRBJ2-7	CASSPSGRNYEQYF	TGTGCCAGCAGCCCGTCGGGCAGAAACTACGAGCAGTACTTC
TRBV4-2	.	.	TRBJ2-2	CASSLLERGNTGELFF	TGTGCCAGCAGCCTCTTGGAAAGGGGGAACACCGGGGAGCTGTTTTTT
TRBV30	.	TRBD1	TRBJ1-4	CACRTGGMTTNEKLFF	TGTGCCTGCAGGACAGGGGGCATGACAACTAATGAAAAACTGTTTTTT
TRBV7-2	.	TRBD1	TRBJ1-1	CASSPATGVNTEAFF	TGTGCCAGCAGCCCCGCGACAGGGGTGAACACTGAAGCTTTCTTT
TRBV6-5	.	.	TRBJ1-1	CASSLGMNTEAFF	TGTGCCAGCAGTCTAGGGATGAACACTGAAGCTTTCTTT
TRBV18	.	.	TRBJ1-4	CASSPLAGPNEKLFF	TGTGCCAGCTCACCACTGGCTGGACCTAATGAAAAACTGTTTTTT
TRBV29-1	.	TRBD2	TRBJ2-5	CSAGGVEHWETQYF	TGCAGCGCCGGGGGGGTGGAACACTGGGAGACCCAGTACTTC
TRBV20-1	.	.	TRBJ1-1	CSASRGRGTEAFF	TGCAGTGCTAGTAGGGGTCGGGGCACTGAAGCTTTCTTT
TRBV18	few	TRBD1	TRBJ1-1	CASSPIGTGGPNTEAFF	TGTGCCAGCTCACCTATAGGAACAGGGGGCCCGAACACTGAAGCTTTCTTT
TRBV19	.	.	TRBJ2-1	CASSPWGSSYNEQFF	TGTGCCAGTAGTCCGTGGGGAAGCTCCTACAATGAGCAGTTCTTC
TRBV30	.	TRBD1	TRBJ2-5	CAWSVVAGGSGTQYF	TGTGCCTGGAGTGTAGTGGCAGGGGGATCGGGGACCCAGTACTTC
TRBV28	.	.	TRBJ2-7	CASSFGGRYEQYF	TGTGCCAGCAGTTTCGGGGGGCGTTACGAGCAGTACTTC
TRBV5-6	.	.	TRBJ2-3	CASSLGDFSLLTDTQYF	TGTGCCAGCAGCTTGGGAGACTTCTCACTTCTCACAGATACGCAGTATTTT
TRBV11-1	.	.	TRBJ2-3	CASSSEPGRSTDTQYF	TGTGCCAGCAGTTCCGAACCGGGACGAAGCACAGATACGCAGTATTTT
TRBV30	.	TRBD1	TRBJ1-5	CAWSTGTGALAAQHF	TGTGCCTGGAGTACAGGGACAGGGGCTCTCGCGGCCCAGCATTTT
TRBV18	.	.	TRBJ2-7	CASSPLVREGEQYF	TGTGCCAGCTCACCACTGGTAAGGGAAGGTGAGCAGTACTTC
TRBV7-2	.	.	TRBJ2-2	CASSSGGATGELFF	TGTGCCAGCAGCTCTGGGGGGGCCACCGGGGAGCTGTTTTTT
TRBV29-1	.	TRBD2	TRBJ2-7	CSARGGAGAYEQYF	TGCAGCGCCCGGGGGGGAGCGGGAGCCTACGAGCAGTACTTC
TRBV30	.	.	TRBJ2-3	CAWSVTGGSTDTQYF	TGTGCCTGGAGTGTAACGGGCGGGAGCACAGATACGCAGTATTTT
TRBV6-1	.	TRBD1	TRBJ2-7	CASSDGQGPSSYEQYF	TGTGCCAGCAGTGACGGACAGGGCCCAAGCTCCTACGAGCAGTACTTC
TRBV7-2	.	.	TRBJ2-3	CASSPTLDTQYF	TGTGCCAGCAGCCCCACCTTGGATACGCAGTATTTT
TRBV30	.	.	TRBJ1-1	CAWSPGTEAFF	TGTGCCTGGAGTCCAGGGACTGAAGCTTTCTTT
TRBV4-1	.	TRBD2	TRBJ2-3	CASSQEGTSGLTDTQYF	TGCGCCAGCAGCCAAGAGGGGACTAGCGGGTTAACAGATACGCAGTATTTT
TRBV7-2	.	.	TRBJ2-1	CASSLKTGVGEQFF	TGTGCCAGCAGCTTAAAAACGGGAGTGGGTGAGCAGTTCTTC
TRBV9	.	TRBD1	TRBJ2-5	CASSVSTGEETQYF	TGTGCCAGCAGCGTCTCCACAGGGGAAGAGACCCAGTACTTC
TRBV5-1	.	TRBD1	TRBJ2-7	CASSGTGGRYEQYF	TGCGCCAGCAGCGGGACAGGGGGCCGATACGAGCAGTACTTC
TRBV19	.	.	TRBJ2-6	CASGGGAGANVLTF	TGTGCCTCCGGCGGAGGCGCTGGGGCCAACGTCCTGACTTTC
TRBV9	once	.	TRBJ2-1	CASSEEISRSYNEQFF	TGTGCCAGCAGCGAGGAGATTTCCCGCTCCTACAATGAGCAGTTCTTC
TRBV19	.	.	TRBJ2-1	CASSVRRPYNEQFF	TGTGCCAGTAGTGTGAGGCGGCCCTACAATGAGCAGTTCTTC
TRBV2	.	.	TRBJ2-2	CASSVENTGELFF	TGTGCCAGCAGTGTGGAGAACACCGGGGAGCTGTTTTTT
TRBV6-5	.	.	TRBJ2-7	CASSYLGPNYYEQYF	TGTGCCAGCAGTTACTTAGGCCCGAATTACTACGAGCAGTACTTC
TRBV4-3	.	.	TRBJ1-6	CASSSTQGWSPLHF	TGCGCCAGCAGCTCTACGCAGGGTTGGTCACCCCTCCACTTT
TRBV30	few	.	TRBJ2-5	CAWSSGRETQYF	TGTGCCTGGTCCTCAGGGAGAGAGACCCAGTACTTC
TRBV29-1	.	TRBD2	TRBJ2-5	CSVSPTGGETQYF	TGCAGCGTGTCCCCGACGGGGGGAGAGACCCAGTACTTC